These 9 T cell receptor beta chains share one sample of origin, sequenced in a study of blood T cell repertoires in COVID-19. Produced via immunoSEQ multiplex PCR; TCRdb's table is partial and in-frame only. The sample holds fewer than 300,000 clones; 85% are singletons and the top ten take around 5.5%. The sequenced sample consisted of peripheral blood. The receptors come from a man in his fifties or sixties with active or convalescent COVID-19.

This clone was counted a few times. This chain links TRBV5-1 with TRBJ1-5, with 8 bases matching TRBD1. Germline V gene data show CDR1 as SGHRS and CDR2 as YFSETQ. CDR3 size: 14 residues. J lost 3 bases, V lost 4 bases, and 3 bases had no gene match. The CDR3 protein is CASSLTGDNQPQHF. Here the CDR3 DNA reads TGCGCCAGCAGCCTGACAGGGGACAATCAGCCCCAGCATTTT.

This clone turned up a few times. The CDR3 is CASSLRRDTYEQYF. CDR3 nucleotides: TGTGCCAGCAGCTTGCGACGGGATACCTACGAGCAGTACTTC. V and J are TRBV5-4 and TRBJ2-7; tentative D call: TRBD2 (5 bases). The CDR3 has 14 amino acids. Germline V lookup: CDR1 SGHNT, CDR2 YYREEE (reference sequence). The V and J ends lost 1 base and 2 bases respectively, with 10 bases between them.

The rearrangement joins TRBV11-3 to TRBJ2-1; 8 bases align to TRBD2. This CDR3 comprises 14 residues. The V segment lost 2 bases and the J segment 7 bases; nucleotides outside the gene matches: 4. The germline gives CDR1 SGHNT, CDR2 YENEEA. The CDR3 loop reads CASSLTSGANEQFF. Written as DNA, the CDR3 is TGTGCCAGCAGCTTAACTAGCGGAGCAAATGAGCAGTTCTTC.

J is TRBJ1-1 and V is TRBV6-5, with a possible D match to TRBD1 (5 bases). V lost 7 bases and J lost 4, with 13 bases in between. The CDR3 loop spans 13 amino acids. Germline V gene lookup returns CDR1 MNHEY and CDR2 SVGAGI. CDR3 loop: CASIHGGGTEAFF. CDR3 DNA: TGTGCCAGCATTCATGGGGGGGGCACTGAAGCTTTCTTT.

The rearrangement uses TRBV5-1 and TRBJ1-4, with TRBD1 matching 7 bases. The CDR3 totals 15 residues. Trimming at V came to 0 bases and at J to 8 bases, leaving 7 bases not matched to a gene. CDR1 is SGHRS, CDR2 YFSETQ, per germline. CDR3 in amino acids: CASSLDGTDTEKLFF. The CDR3 bases are TGCGCCAGCAGCTTGGACGGGACAGATACCGAAAAACTGTTTTTT.

This clone was counted many times. V usage is TRBV5-1 and J usage is TRBJ2-2; tentative D call: TRBD2 (5 bases). Germline-derived CDR1 and CDR2 are SGHRS and YFSETQ. Trimming stripped 0 bases from V and 7 bases from J, with 16 bases between. This CDR3 has 16 amino acids. The CDR3 loop is CASSLAVSRGDGELFF. CDR3 nucleotides: TGCGCCAGCAGCTTGGCCGTGTCACGGGGAGACGGGGAGCTGTTTTTT.

This clone was recorded a few times. The chain combines TRBV4-1 with TRBJ1-5, with D possibly being TRBD1 (5 bases). With 3 bases removed from V and 6 bases from J, the gap between germline ends came to 12 bases. Germline V lookup: CDR1 MGHRA, CDR2 YSYEKL. The CDR3 length is 14 residues. CDR3 in amino acids: CASSHPQGSQPQHF. The CDR3 DNA reads as TGCGCCAGCAGCCACCCCCAGGGAAGTCAGCCCCAGCATTTT.

This clone was picked up one time. The rearrangement links TRBV6-5 to TRBJ2-7; 10 nucleotides match TRBD2. From germline, CDR1 is MNHEY and CDR2 SVGAGI. With 5 bases clipped from V and 7 bases from J, the junction kept 2 bases outside the gene matches. This CDR3 spans 12 amino acids. The CDR3 protein is CASSQREGEQYF. CDR3 coding DNA: TGTGCCAGCAGTCAGCGGGAGGGGGAGCAGTACTTC.

The genes are TRBV2 and TRBJ2-1; D is unresolved. V lost 8 bases and J 3 bases, leaving 5 bases between the germline ends. CDR1 and CDR2 (germline): SNHLY, FYNNEI. This CDR3 comprises 11 residues. This CDR3 is CASAGYNEQFF. As DNA, the CDR3 is TGTGCCAGCGCAGGCTACAATGAGCAGTTCTTC.